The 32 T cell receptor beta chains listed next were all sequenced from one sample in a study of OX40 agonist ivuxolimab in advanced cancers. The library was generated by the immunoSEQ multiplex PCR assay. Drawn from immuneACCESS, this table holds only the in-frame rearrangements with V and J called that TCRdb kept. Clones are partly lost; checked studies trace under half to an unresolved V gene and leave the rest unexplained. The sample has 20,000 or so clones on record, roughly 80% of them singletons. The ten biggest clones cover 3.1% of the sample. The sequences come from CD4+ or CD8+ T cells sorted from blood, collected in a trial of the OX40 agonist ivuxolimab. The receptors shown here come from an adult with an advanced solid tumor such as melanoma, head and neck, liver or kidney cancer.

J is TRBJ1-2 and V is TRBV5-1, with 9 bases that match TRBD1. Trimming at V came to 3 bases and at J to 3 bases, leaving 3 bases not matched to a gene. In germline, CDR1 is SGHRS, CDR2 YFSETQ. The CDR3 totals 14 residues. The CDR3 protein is CASSSQGADYGYTF. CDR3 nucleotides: TGCGCCAGCAGCTCACAGGGGGCAGACTATGGCTACACCTTC.

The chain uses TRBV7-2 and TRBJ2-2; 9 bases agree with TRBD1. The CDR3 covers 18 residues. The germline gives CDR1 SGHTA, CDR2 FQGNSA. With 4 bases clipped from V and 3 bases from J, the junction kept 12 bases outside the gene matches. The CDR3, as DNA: TGTGCCAGCAGCTGGTTAGCATCGGGACAGGGCTACACCGGGGAGCTGTTTTTT. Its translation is CASSWLASGQGYTGELFF.

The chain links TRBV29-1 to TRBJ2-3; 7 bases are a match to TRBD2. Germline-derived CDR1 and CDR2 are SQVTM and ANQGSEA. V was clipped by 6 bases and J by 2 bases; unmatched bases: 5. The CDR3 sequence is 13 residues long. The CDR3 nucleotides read TGCAGCGTCCGACTAGCCCACACAGATACGCAGTATTTT. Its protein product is CSVRLAHTDTQYF.

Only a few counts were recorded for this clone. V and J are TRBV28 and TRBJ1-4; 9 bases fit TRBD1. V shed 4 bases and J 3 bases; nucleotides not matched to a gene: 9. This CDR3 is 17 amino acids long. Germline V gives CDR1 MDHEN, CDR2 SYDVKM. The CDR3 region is CASSSTDRGRANEKLFF. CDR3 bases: TGTGCCAGCAGTTCGACGGACAGGGGTCGCGCTAATGAAAAACTGTTTTTT. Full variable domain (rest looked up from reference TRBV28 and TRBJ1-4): DVKVTQSSRYLVKRTGEKVFLECVQDMDHENMFWYRQDPGLGLRLIYFSYDVKMKEKGDIPEGYSVSREKKERFSLILESASTNQTSMYLCASSSTDRGRANEKLFFGSGTQLSVL.

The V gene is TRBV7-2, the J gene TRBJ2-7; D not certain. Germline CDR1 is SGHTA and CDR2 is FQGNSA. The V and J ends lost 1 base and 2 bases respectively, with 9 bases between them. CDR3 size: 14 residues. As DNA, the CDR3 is TGTGCCAGCAGCTTAGGGGCCAGGCCCTACGAGCAGTACTTC. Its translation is CASSLGARPYEQYF.

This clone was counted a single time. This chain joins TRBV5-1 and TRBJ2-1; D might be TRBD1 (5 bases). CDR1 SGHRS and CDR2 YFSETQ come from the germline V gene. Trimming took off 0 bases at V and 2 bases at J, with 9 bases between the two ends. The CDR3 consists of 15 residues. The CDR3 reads CASSLGGWAYNEQFF. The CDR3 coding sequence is TGCGCCAGCAGCTTGGGGGGCTGGGCCTACAATGAGCAGTTCTTC.

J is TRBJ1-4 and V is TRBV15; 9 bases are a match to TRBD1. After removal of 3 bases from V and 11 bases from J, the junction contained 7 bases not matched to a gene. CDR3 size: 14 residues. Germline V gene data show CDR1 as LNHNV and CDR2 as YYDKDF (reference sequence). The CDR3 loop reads CATSSRDRVGKLFF. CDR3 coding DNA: TGTGCCACCAGCAGCCGGGACAGGGTCGGGAAACTGTTTTTT.

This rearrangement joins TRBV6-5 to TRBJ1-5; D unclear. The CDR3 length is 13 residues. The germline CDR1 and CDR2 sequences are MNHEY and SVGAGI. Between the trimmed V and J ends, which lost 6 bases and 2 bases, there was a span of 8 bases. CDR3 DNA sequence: TGTGCCAGCAGCCCCGGGGGCAATCAGCCCCAGCATTTT. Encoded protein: CASSPGGNQPQHF.

For the CDR3, the DNA is TGTGCCAGTAGTCCTGGGACCGGGACAGGGGGCAGGCAGTTCTTC. Translation gives CASSPGTGTGGRQFF. The chain is built from TRBV19 and TRBJ2-1, with 12 bases matching TRBD1. Germline CDR1 reads LNHDA; CDR2 reads SQIVND (reference sequence). The CDR3 has 15 residues. Trimming cost V 5 bases and J 12 bases; bases outside gene matches: 11.

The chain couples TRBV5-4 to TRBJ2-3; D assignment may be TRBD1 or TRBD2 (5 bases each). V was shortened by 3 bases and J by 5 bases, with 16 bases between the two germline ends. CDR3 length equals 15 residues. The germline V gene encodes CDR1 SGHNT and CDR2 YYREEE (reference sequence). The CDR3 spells CASSSLTGAGDTQYF. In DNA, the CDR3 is TGTGCCAGCAGCTCCTTGACCGGGGCAGGAGATACGCAGTATTTT.

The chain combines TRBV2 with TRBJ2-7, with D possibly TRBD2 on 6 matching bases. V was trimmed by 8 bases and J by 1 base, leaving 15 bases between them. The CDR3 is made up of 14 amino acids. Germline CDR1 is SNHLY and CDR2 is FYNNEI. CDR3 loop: CASLRGKVSYEQYF. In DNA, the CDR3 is TGTGCCAGCTTGCGGGGAAAAGTGTCCTACGAGCAGTACTTC.

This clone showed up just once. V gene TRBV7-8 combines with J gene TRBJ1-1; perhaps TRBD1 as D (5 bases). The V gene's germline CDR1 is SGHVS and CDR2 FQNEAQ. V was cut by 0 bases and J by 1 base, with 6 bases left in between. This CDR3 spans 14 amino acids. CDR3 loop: CASSLAGGNTEAFF. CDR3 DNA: TGTGCCAGCAGCTTAGCGGGGGGGAACACTGAAGCTTTCTTT.

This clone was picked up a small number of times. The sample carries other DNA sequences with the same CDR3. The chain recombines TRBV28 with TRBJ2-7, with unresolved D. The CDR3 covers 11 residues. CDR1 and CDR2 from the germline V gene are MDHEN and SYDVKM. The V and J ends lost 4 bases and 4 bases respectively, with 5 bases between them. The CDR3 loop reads CASSSEYEQYF. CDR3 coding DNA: TGTGCCAGCAGTTCAGAGTACGAGCAGTACTTC.

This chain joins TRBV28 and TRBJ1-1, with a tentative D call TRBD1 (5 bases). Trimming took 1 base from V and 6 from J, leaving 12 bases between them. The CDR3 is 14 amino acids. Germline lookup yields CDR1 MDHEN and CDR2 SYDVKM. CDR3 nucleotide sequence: TGTGCCAGCAGTTTATCCCGATGGGGCGCTGAAGCTTTCTTT. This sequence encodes CASSLSRWGAEAFF. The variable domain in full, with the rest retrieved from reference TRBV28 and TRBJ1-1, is DVKVTQSSRYLVKRTGEKVFLECVQDMDHENMFWYRQDPGLGLRLIYFSYDVKMKEKGDIPEGYSVSREKKERFSLILESASTNQTSMYLCASSLSRWGAEAFFGQGTRLTVV.

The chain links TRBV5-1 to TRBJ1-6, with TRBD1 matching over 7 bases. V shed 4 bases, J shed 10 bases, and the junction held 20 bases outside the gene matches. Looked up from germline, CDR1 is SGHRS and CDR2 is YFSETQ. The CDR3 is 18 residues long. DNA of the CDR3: TGCGCCAGCAGCCCGGACCCCCGACAGGGCCGACGGTGGTCACCCCTCCACTTT. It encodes CASSPDPRQGRRWSPLHF.

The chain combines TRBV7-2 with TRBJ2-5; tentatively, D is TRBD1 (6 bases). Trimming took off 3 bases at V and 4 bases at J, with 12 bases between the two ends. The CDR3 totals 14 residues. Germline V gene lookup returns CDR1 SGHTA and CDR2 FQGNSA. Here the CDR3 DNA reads TGTGCCAGCAGCTTTTTACAGGGTGGAGAGACCCAGTACTTC. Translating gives CASSFLQGGETQYF.

In DNA, the CDR3 is TGTGCCAGCAGTTTCGGCAGCAACACCGGGGAGCTGTTTTTT. Translated, it gives CASSFGSNTGELFF. The V gene is TRBV28, the J gene TRBJ2-2; D unresolved. CDR1 and CDR2 from the germline V gene are MDHEN and SYDVKM. The CDR3 is 14 residues long. V was cut by 3 bases and J by 2 bases, with 7 bases left in between.

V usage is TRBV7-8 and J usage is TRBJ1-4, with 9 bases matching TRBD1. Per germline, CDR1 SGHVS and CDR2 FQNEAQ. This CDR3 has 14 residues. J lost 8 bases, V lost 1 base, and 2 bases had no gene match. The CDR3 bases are TGTGCCAGCAGCTTAGGACAGGGGGGCGAAAAACTGTTTTTT. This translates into CASSLGQGGEKLFF.

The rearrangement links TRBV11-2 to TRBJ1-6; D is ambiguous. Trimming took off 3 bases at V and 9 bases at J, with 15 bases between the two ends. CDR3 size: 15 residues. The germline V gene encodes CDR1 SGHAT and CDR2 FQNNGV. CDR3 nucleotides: TGTGCCAGCAGCTTTTCTCACCCGGAGGCTTCACCCCTCCACTTT. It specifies CASSFSHPEASPLHF.

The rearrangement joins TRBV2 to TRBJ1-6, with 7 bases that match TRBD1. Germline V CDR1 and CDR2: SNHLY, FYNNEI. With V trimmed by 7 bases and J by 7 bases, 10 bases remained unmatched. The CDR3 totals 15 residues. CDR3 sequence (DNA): TGTGCCAGCAAATCGACAGGGCCTACCAATTCACCCCTCCACTTT. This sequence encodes CASKSTGPTNSPLHF.

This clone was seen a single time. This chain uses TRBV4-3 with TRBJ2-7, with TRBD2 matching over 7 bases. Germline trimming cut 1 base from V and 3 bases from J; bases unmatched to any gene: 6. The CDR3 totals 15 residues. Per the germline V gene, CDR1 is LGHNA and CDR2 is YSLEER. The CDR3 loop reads CASSQVHPGGYEQYF. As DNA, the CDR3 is TGCGCCAGCAGCCAAGTCCACCCGGGAGGCTACGAGCAGTACTTC.

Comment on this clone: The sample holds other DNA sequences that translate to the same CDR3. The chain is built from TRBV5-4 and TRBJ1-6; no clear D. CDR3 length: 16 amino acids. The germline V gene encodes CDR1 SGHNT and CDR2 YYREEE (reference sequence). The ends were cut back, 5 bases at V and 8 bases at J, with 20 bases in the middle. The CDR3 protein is CASSFGLGQDHSPLHF. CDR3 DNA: TGTGCCAGCAGTTTCGGGCTCGGGCAGGACCATTCACCCCTCCACTTT.

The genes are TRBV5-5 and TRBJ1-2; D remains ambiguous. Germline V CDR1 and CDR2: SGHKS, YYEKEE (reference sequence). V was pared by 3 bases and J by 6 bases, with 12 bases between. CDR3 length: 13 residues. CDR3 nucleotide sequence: TGTGCCAGCAGCTCACTTCTGGGAGATGGCTACACCTTC. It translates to CASSSLLGDGYTF.

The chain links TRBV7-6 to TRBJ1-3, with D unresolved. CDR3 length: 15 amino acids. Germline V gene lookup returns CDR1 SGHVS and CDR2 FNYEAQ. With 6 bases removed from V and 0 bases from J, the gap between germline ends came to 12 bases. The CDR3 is CASSSQWTSGNTIYF. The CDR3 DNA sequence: TGTGCCAGCAGTTCACAGTGGACCTCTGGAAACACCATATATTTT.

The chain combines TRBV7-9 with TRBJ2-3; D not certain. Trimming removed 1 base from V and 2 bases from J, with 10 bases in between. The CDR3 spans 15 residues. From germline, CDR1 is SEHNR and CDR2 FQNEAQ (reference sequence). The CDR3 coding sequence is TGTGCCAGCAGCTTAGTACTGGGCGCCACAGATACGCAGTATTTT. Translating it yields CASSLVLGATDTQYF.

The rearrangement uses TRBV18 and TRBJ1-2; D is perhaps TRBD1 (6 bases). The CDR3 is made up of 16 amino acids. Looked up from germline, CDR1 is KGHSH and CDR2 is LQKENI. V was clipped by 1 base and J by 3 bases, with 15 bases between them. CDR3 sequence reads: CASSPLRDRNYYGYTF. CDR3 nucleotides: TGTGCCAGCTCACCACTCAGAGACAGGAATTACTATGGCTACACCTTC.

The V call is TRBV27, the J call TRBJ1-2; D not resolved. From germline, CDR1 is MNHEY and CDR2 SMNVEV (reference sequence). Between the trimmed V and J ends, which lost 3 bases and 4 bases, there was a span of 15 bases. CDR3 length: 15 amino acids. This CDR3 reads CASSFVATLGYGYTF. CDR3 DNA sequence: TGTGCCAGCAGTTTCGTGGCAACCCTGGGCTATGGCTACACCTTC.

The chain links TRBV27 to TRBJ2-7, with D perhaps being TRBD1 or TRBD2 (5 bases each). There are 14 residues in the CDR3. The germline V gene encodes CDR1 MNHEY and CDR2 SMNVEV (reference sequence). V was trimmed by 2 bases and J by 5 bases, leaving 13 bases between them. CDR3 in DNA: TGTGCCAGCAGTTTACAACTAGGGGTTGACGAGCAGTACTTC. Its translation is CASSLQLGVDEQYF.

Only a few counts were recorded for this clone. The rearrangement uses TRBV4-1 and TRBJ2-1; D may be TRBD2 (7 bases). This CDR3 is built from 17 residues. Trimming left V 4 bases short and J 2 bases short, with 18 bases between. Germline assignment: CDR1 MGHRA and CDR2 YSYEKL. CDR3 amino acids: CASSPTPGGGPYNEQFF. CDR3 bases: TGCGCCAGCAGCCCGACACCGGGCGGGGGCCCCTACAATGAGCAGTTCTTC.

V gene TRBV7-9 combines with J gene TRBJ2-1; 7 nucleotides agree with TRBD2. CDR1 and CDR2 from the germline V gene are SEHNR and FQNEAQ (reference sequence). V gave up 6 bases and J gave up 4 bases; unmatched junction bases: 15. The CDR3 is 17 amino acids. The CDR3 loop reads CASSMGGSRNFYNEQFF. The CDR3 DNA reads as TGTGCCAGCAGTATGGGCGGGAGTCGAAACTTTTACAATGAGCAGTTCTTC.

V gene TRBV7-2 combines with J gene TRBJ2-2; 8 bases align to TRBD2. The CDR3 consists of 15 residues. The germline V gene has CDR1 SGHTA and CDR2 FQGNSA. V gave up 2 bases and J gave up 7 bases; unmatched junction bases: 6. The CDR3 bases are TGTGCCAGCAGCTTAAGCCTACTAGCGGTCGGGGAGCTGTTTTTT. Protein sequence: CASSLSLLAVGELFF.

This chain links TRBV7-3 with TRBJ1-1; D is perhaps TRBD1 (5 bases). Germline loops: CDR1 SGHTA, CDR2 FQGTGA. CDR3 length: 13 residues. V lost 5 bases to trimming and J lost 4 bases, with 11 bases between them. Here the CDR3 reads CASSLIQGTEAFF. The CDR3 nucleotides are TGTGCCAGCAGCCTTATCCAGGGCACTGAAGCTTTCTTT.